This entry lists 5 T cell receptor beta chains sequenced from one sample in a study of T cell responses to AZD1222 COVID-19 vaccine. Method: immunoSEQ multiplex PCR; TCRdb's copy keeps in-frame clones and lacks some. The sample includes over 100,000 clones, roughly nine tenths seen only once; the top ten take 1.7%. Sequencing was performed on peripheral blood, taken on day 0 of AZD1222 vaccination. The receptors originated from an adult in good health.

The chain employs TRBV28 and TRBJ2-4; D tentatively fits TRBD1 or TRBD2 (5 bases each). The V gene's germline CDR1 is MDHEN and CDR2 SYDVKM. This CDR3 is built from 15 residues. Trimming cost V 6 bases and J 3 bases, with 15 bases left between them. Here the CDR3 reads CASSSSRDLKNIQYF. The CDR3 DNA follows: TGTGCCAGCAGCTCTTCGAGGGACCTCAAAAACATTCAGTACTTC.

V is TRBV5-1 and J is TRBJ1-4, with a weak D call TRBD1 (5 bases). The CDR3 covers 16 residues. Germline V gene data show CDR1 as SGHRS and CDR2 as YFSETQ. Trimming pared 4 bases from V and 3 bases from J, leaving 16 bases between. CDR3 bases: TGCGCCAGCAGCCCGGGACGGGGAGGGCCTAATGAAAAACTGTTTTTT. It yields the protein CASSPGRGGPNEKLFF.

The rearrangement joins TRBV4-3 to TRBJ1-2; the D gene is possibly TRBD1 (5 bases). Germline CDR1 reads LGHNA; CDR2 reads YSLEER. This CDR3 is 16 amino acids long. Trimming removed 3 bases from V and 5 bases from J, with 19 bases in between. For the CDR3, the DNA is TGCGCCAGCAGCCAGCTGGGTCAGGGAGTAGGGTATGGCTACACCTTC. Translated: CASSQLGQGVGYGYTF.

As to this clone: The identical CDR3 is also encoded by other nucleotide sequences in the sample. The gene calls are TRBV19 and TRBJ1-5, with TRBD1 matching 8 bases. Germline loops: CDR1 LNHDA, CDR2 SQIVND (reference sequence). The CDR3 has 14 amino acids. J was trimmed by 2 bases and V by 5 bases; bases with no gene match: 2. CDR3 protein: CASSGQGGNQPQHF. CDR3 DNA sequence: TGTGCCAGTAGTGGACAGGGAGGCAATCAGCCCCAGCATTTT.

The V and J genes are TRBV19 and TRBJ2-5, with D tentatively TRBD1 (7 bases). Germline V gene sequence: CDR1 LNHDA, CDR2 SQIVND (reference sequence). V lost 7 bases and J lost 5, with 14 bases in between. The CDR3 extends over 13 amino acids. The CDR3 DNA is TGTGCCAGTACCACGACAGGGAGGGAGACCCAGTACTTC. Translating it yields CASTTTGRETQYF.